This T cell receptor (beta chain) emerged from a study of response to subunit inactivated influenza vaccine. The study's findings and limits: Only a handful of new T cells, the authors suggested, are recruited with each seasonal influenza vaccination.

Worth noting for this clonotype: The target antigen is unknown.

TCRdb called the RT-PCR reads again in MiXCR, with one record for every CDR3 protein. The sample yields over 750,000 distinct CDR3 sequences, about 20% seen once. Sequenced material: PBMCs from blood, taken roughly 5 days after vaccination. This TCR came from a man in his fifties or sixties who received an inactivated influenza vaccine.

The chain's CDR3 is CASSQINDQPQHF. CDR3 nucleotide sequence: TGCGCCAGCAGCCAAATAAACGATCAGCCCCAGCATTTT. The chain combines TRBV4-1 with TRBJ1-5, with D unclear. V dropped 2 bases and J dropped 5 bases, with 7 bases sitting between them. CDR3 length equals 13 residues. CDR1 and CDR2 from the germline V gene are MGHRA and YSYEKL.